A single sample gave rise to the 13 T cell receptor beta chains below, sequenced in a study of blood T cells in healthy people across ages. Combining a sample-barcoded 5' primer with a J-beta primer mix, a second PCR ran for roughly 7 to 12 cycles. TCRdb fed the 5' RACE reads into MiXCR, producing one record per CDR3 protein. The table lists 700,000 to 900,000 distinct CDR3 sequences, 53% of them singletons. Material for sequencing was blood. The receptor set was obtained from a man aged 80 or over in good health.

The rearrangement uses TRBV29-1 and TRBJ2-7, with 8 bases matching TRBD1. Per the germline V gene, CDR1 is SQVTM and CDR2 is ANQGSEA. This CDR3 region has 15 residues. The V and J ends lost 1 base and 4 bases, in that order; junction bases with no gene match: 9. This CDR3 is CSVEGDGQGLYEQYF. The CDR3 nucleotides read TGCAGCGTTGAAGGGGACGGACAGGGCTTATACGAGCAGTACTTC.

The V gene is TRBV20-1, the J gene TRBJ2-5; the match to TRBD1 covers 11 bases. The last part of the DNA fits TRBJ2-7 better; the J call may be wrong. In germline, CDR1 is DFQATT, CDR2 SNEGSKA (reference sequence). The length of the CDR3 is 19 residues. The CDR3 DNA sequence: TGCAGTGCTAGTATCCCGGGACAGGGGGTTGGGTATCGGGCCTACGAGCAGTACTTC. This gives the protein CSASIPGQGVGYRAYEQYF.

The J gene is TRBJ2-7, the V gene TRBV7-9; unclear D gene. The CDR3 has 14 amino acids. The germline V and J ends were trimmed by 6 bases and 2 bases, with 14 bases remaining between them. Germline CDR1 SEHNR, CDR2 FQNEAQ (reference sequence). CDR3: CASSLMGLAYEQYF. In DNA form, the CDR3 reads TGTGCCAGCAGTCTCATGGGCCTAGCCTACGAGCAGTACTTC.

V and J are TRBV20-1 and TRBJ1-5; TRBD1 matches 10 bases. The CDR3 runs to 14 residues. Trimming cost V 3 bases and J 3 bases; bases outside gene matches: 2. Germline V lookup: CDR1 DFQATT, CDR2 SNEGSKA (reference sequence). The CDR3, as DNA: TGCAGTGCTAGTGGGACAGGGGACAATCAGCCCCAGCATTTT. Its protein is CSASGTGDNQPQHF.

This clonotype showed up just a few times. This chain links TRBV5-1 with TRBJ1-2, with 10 bases lining up with TRBD1. The germline V gene has CDR1 SGHRS and CDR2 YFSETQ. V trimming: 6 bases; J trimming: 3 bases; junction bases outside the gene matches: 8. The CDR3 spans 15 residues. The CDR3 loop is CASTPFGQGDYGYTF. As DNA, the CDR3 is TGCGCCAGCACCCCGTTTGGACAGGGGGACTATGGCTACACCTTC.

There are many counts of this clonotype. The gene calls are TRBV29-1 and TRBJ1-5; D possibly corresponds to TRBD1 (5 bases). The CDR3 is made up of 15 amino acids. The germline gives CDR1 SQVTM, CDR2 ANQGSEA. V lost 6 bases and J 5 bases, leaving 20 bases between the germline ends. The CDR3 DNA sequence: TGCAGCGTCGCTTTTACCGGGACGGGGGATCAGCCCCAGCATTTT. This sequence encodes CSVAFTGTGDQPQHF.

This clonotype was observed once. This chain links TRBV12-3 or TRBV12-4 with TRBJ2-1, with 8 bases lining up with TRBD2. The CDR3 is 14 residues long. The V gene end was trimmed by 6 bases and the J gene end by 5 bases; junction bases not matched to a gene: 6. This CDR3 is CASRPAGANNEQFF. CDR3 coding DNA: TGTGCCAGCAGGCCAGCGGGGGCGAACAATGAGCAGTTCTTC.

V and J are TRBV5-1 and TRBJ2-7; 11 nucleotides line up with TRBD2. Germline values: CDR1 SGHRS, CDR2 YFSETQ. This CDR3 is 15 amino acids long. J gave up 10 bases and V 6 bases, and 15 bases lay outside the gene matches. The CDR3 coding sequence is TGCGCCAGCACTCAGACTAGCGGGGCCCAGGGGTCCCAGTACTTC. It yields the protein CASTQTSGAQGSQYF. The whole variable domain, remainder taken from reference TRBV5-1 and TRBJ2-7, is KAGVTQTPRYLIKTRGQQVTLSCSPISGHRSVSWYQQTPGQGLQFLFEYFSETQRNKGNFPGRFSGRQFSNSRSEMNVSTLELGDSALYLCASTQTSGAQGSQYFGPGTRLTVT.

The chain recombines TRBV27 with TRBJ2-4; 7 nucleotides align to TRBD2. With V trimmed by 5 bases and J by 13 bases, 14 bases remained unmatched. Germline V gives CDR1 MNHEY, CDR2 SMNVEV (reference sequence). The CDR3 is made up of 14 amino acids. The CDR3 nucleotides are TGTGCCAGCAGTGACGGGACTACCGGAGGGGAGCAGTACTTC. Protein: CASSDGTTGGEQYF.

This clonotype has a handful of counts. The J gene is TRBJ2-7, the V gene TRBV7-3; no definite D call. Trimming stripped 1 base from V and 3 bases from J, with 16 bases between. Per the germline V gene, CDR1 is SGHTA and CDR2 is FQGTGA. This CDR3 spans 16 amino acids. As DNA, the CDR3 is TGTGCCAGCAGCTTAATGTTGGCTGTTTTTTACTACGAGCAGTACTTC. Translated: CASSLMLAVFYYEQYF.

This clonotype showed up just a few times. The V call is TRBV10-1, the J call TRBJ2-1; 8 bases fit TRBD2. The J segment lost 0 bases and the V segment lost 7 bases, leaving 8 bases of the junction unmatched. Germline CDR1 reads WNHNN; CDR2 reads SYGVQD (reference sequence). The CDR3 has 16 residues. The CDR3 DNA is TGCGCCAGCAACCCCAGCGGGAGAAGCTCCTACAATGAGCAGTTCTTC. Protein sequence: CASNPSGRSSYNEQFF.

The rearrangement uses TRBV20-1 and TRBJ2-4; D not certain. CDR1 DFQATT and CDR2 SNEGSKA come from the germline V gene (reference sequence). This CDR3 has 13 residues. V gave up 6 bases and J gave up 0 bases, with 9 bases separating them. Written as DNA, the CDR3 is TGCAGTGCGCACGATCGAGCCAAAAACATTCAGTACTTC. Translating it yields CSAHDRAKNIQYF.

The table lists this clonotype with a few counts. The chain employs TRBV28 and TRBJ2-5; 7 nucleotides align to TRBD1. The CDR3 is 15 amino acids. The V and J ends lost 3 bases and 5 bases, in that order; junction bases with no gene match: 9. In germline, CDR1 is MDHEN, CDR2 SYDVKM. The CDR3 region is CASSLSQGSGETQYF. As DNA, the CDR3 is TGTGCCAGCAGTTTGTCACAGGGGTCGGGGGAGACCCAGTACTTC.